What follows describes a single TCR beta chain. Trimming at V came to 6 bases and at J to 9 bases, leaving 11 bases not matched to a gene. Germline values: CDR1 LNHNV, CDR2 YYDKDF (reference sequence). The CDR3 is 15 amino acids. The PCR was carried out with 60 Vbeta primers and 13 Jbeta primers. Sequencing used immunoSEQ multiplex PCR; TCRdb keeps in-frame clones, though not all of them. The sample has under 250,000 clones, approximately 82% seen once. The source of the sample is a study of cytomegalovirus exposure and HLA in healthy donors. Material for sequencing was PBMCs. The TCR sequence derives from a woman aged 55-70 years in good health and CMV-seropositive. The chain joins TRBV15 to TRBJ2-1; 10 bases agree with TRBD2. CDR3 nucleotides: TGTGCCACCAGTAATGTTTTAGCGGGAGGTCGTGAGCAGTTCTTC. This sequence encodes CATSNVLAGGREQFF.